One and the same sample provided the 24 T cell receptor beta chains below, sequenced in a study of CD8 T cell repertoires and HIV-1 epitope variants. These TCRs' antigens remain unknown. Clones were sequenced by immunoSEQ multiplex PCR, and TCRdb holds only the in-frame ones, with some missing. Of about 6,000 clones listed, about three fifths are singletons. The sequenced material came from cultured CD8+ T cells derived from PBMCs. Receptors originate from a male donor with HIV.

As to this clone: This may be a read error, as it is one base from a much larger clone. V usage is TRBV7-2 and J usage is TRBJ2-3; no firm D call. The CDR3 runs to 14 residues. CDR1 is SGHTA, CDR2 FQGNSA, per germline. Written as DNA, the CDR3 is TGTGTCAGCAGCTCCGTACTGGCGACAGATACGCAGTATTTT. Translated, it gives CVSSSVLATDTQYF. Combining the CDR3 with reference TRBV7-2 and TRBJ2-3 gives the whole variable domain GAGVSQSPSNKVTEKGKDVELRCDPISGHTALYWYRQSLGQGLEFLIYFQGNSAPDKSGLPSDRFSAERTGGSVSTLTIQRTQQEDSAVYLCVSSSVLATDTQYFGPGTRLTVL.

This sequence joins TRBV18 and TRBJ2-2; D not certain. The germline V gene encodes CDR1 KGHSH and CDR2 LQKENI. There are 17 residues in the CDR3. Trimming stripped 3 bases from V and 0 bases from J, with 14 bases between. CDR3 residues: CASSPLGIGSNTGELFF. The CDR3 DNA reads TGTGCCAGCTCACCTCTGGGGATAGGATCGAACACCGGGGAGCTGTTTTTT.

V gene TRBV28 combines with J gene TRBJ1-3, with D perhaps matching TRBD1 (5 bases). Germline V gene lookup returns CDR1 MDHEN and CDR2 SYDVKM. V lost 5 bases, J lost 8 bases, and 13 bases lay in between. The CDR3 sequence is 13 residues long. The CDR3: CASSLTLGDTIYF. DNA for the CDR3: TGTGCCAGCAGTCTTACCCTAGGGGACACCATATATTTT.

V usage is TRBV11-2 and J usage is TRBJ2-7; D is undetermined. In germline, CDR1 is SGHAT, CDR2 FQNNGV. Trimming left V 5 bases short and J 0 bases short, with 5 bases between. This CDR3 is built from 12 residues. The CDR3 sequence: CASSHPSYEQYF. CDR3 coding DNA: TGTGCCAGCAGCCATCCCTCCTACGAGCAGTACTTC.

J is TRBJ2-1 and V is TRBV5-1; TRBD2 matches 8 bases. CDR1 is SGHRS, CDR2 YFSETQ, per germline. There are 15 residues in the CDR3. Trimming at V came to 0 bases and at J to 6 bases, leaving 5 bases not matched to a gene. CDR3 bases: TGCGCCAGCAGCTTGGCGGGACTAGGGGGCAATGAGCAGTTCTTC. Translation: CASSLAGLGGNEQFF.

The chain links TRBV27 to TRBJ2-7, with TRBD2 matching over 10 bases. V was pared by 2 bases and J by 2 bases, with 9 bases of the junction left unmatched. This CDR3 contains 17 residues. Germline CDR1 is MNHEY and CDR2 is SMNVEV (reference sequence). CDR3 amino acids: CASSLLSTSGLPYEQYF. The CDR3 nucleotides read TGTGCCAGCAGTTTACTCTCGACTAGCGGGTTACCCTACGAGCAGTACTTC.

This sequence joins TRBV27 and TRBJ1-2, with a possible D match to TRBD1 (5 bases). Trimming left V 0 bases short and J 2 bases short, with 10 bases between. In germline, CDR1 is MNHEY, CDR2 SMNVEV (reference sequence). This CDR3 has 15 amino acids. The CDR3 loop reads CASSLSPTDNYGYTF. In nucleotides, the CDR3 is TGTGCCAGCAGTTTATCTCCGACAGACAACTATGGCTACACCTTC.

The chain is built from TRBV18 and TRBJ1-5; 7 positions match TRBD1. The CDR3 length is 14 residues. V lost 5 bases and J lost 3; bases outside the gene matches: 4. CDR1 KGHSH and CDR2 LQKENI come from the germline V gene. In nucleotides, the CDR3 is TGTGCCAGCTCATCGACAGGGCCCAATCAGCCCCAGCATTTT. Protein product: CASSSTGPNQPQHF.

Sample share makes this clone medium-sized. The chain couples TRBV5-6 to TRBJ1-2; no definite D call. CDR3 length: 12 amino acids. Deletions cut 4 bases from V and 5 bases from J, with 9 bases between. Germline V CDR1 and CDR2: SGHDT, YYEEEE. CDR3 amino acids: CASSAGTYGYTF. DNA of the CDR3: TGTGCCAGCAGCGCGGGTACTTATGGCTACACCTTC.

Here the CDR3 reads CASSLRGGTEAFF. The CDR3 nucleotides read TGTGCCAGCAGCTTACGGGGAGGCACTGAAGCTTTCTTT. J is TRBJ1-1 and V is TRBV11-3; D is ambiguous. This CDR3 region has 13 residues. The V end lost 2 bases, the J end lost 4 bases, and 8 bases lay between the germline ends. Germline V CDR1 and CDR2: SGHNT, YENEEA. The complete variable domain, with remaining parts taken from reference TRBV11-3 and TRBJ1-1, reads EAGVVQSPRYKIIEKKQPVAFWCNPISGHNTLYWYLQNLGQGPELLIRYENEEAVDDSQLPKDRFSAERLKGVDSTLKIQPAELGDSAVYLCASSLRGGTEAFFGQGTRLTVV.

The chain combines TRBV7-6 with TRBJ1-1; D gene uncertain. Looked up from germline, CDR1 is SGHVS and CDR2 is FNYEAQ. This CDR3 spans 12 amino acids. V was clipped by 4 bases and J by 7 bases, with 10 bases between them. The CDR3 region is CASSSDGLEAFF. CDR3 nucleotides: TGTGCCAGCAGCTCGGACGGTCTTGAAGCTTTCTTT.

This sequence joins TRBV6-5 and TRBJ2-2; maybe TRBD1 (5 bases). Looked up from germline, CDR1 is MNHEY and CDR2 is SVGAGI. Trimming removed 0 bases at V and 5 bases at J, with 7 bases between. This CDR3 region has 14 residues. This CDR3 is CASSYSQGTGELFF. CDR3 nucleotides: TGTGCCAGCAGTTACTCGCAGGGAACCGGGGAGCTGTTTTTT.

This sequence joins TRBV2 and TRBJ2-3; 13 bases agree with TRBD2. CDR1 is SNHLY and CDR2 is FYNNEI in the germline V gene. This CDR3 is built from 16 residues. The V gene end was trimmed by 6 bases and the J gene end by 2 bases; junction bases not matched to a gene: 5. The chain's CDR3 is CASSQGTSGVTDTQYF. In DNA form, the CDR3 reads TGTGCCAGCAGCCAAGGGACTAGCGGGGTCACAGATACGCAGTATTTT.

The rearrangement links TRBV27 to TRBJ2-2, with D uncertain. The CDR3 is made up of 13 amino acids. V was pared by 3 bases and J by 6 bases, with 8 bases between. Germline V gives CDR1 MNHEY, CDR2 SMNVEV (reference sequence). This chain's CDR3 is CASSFYLPGELFF. Written as DNA, the CDR3 is TGTGCCAGCAGTTTTTACCTACCCGGGGAGCTGTTTTTT.

V usage is TRBV14 and J usage is TRBJ2-3; 7 nucleotides match TRBD2. The CDR3 sequence is 17 residues long. V gave up 1 base and J gave up 6 bases; unmatched junction bases: 13. Germline CDR1 SGHDN, CDR2 FVKESK. The CDR3 nucleotides are TGTGCCAGCAGCCAAGTTCCCCAGCGGGGCTTCGGGGATACGCAGTATTTT. This translates into CASSQVPQRGFGDTQYF.

The chain recombines TRBV29-1 with TRBJ2-2, with TRBD1 identical over 7 bases. The V and J ends lost 7 bases and 5 bases, in that order; junction bases with no gene match: 7. Germline V gene data show CDR1 as SQVTM and CDR2 as ANQGSEA. The CDR3 length is 13 residues. The CDR3 DNA is TGCAGCGCGACGGGACAGAATACCGGGGAGCTGTTTTTT. It encodes CSATGQNTGELFF.

V usage is TRBV27 and J usage is TRBJ2-5; 10 nucleotides match TRBD2. CDR1 is MNHEY and CDR2 is SMNVEV in the germline V gene (reference sequence). V lost 5 bases, J lost 4 bases, and 19 bases stayed unmatched. This CDR3 spans 19 amino acids. CDR3 protein: CASSPRGLADRGARETQYF. CDR3 DNA sequence: TGTGCCAGCAGTCCCCGAGGACTAGCGGACCGAGGCGCCCGAGAGACCCAGTACTTC.

The chain recombines TRBV6-5 with TRBJ2-6; D not resolved. Germline V gene sequence: CDR1 MNHEY, CDR2 SVGAGI. Trimming removed 0 bases from V and 0 bases from J, with 3 bases in between. CDR3 length: 15 residues. The CDR3 loop reads CASSYSFSGANVLTF. The CDR3 DNA is TGTGCCAGCAGTTACTCCTTCTCTGGGGCCAACGTCCTGACTTTC.

The V call is TRBV7-8, the J call TRBJ2-6; D is unresolved. CDR1 is SGHVS, CDR2 FQNEAQ, per germline. The CDR3 is 14 residues long. V dropped 2 bases and J dropped 4 bases, with 6 bases sitting between them. CDR3 DNA: TGTGCCAGCAGCTTAAGCCCAGGGGCCAACGTCCTGACTTTC. Amino acids: CASSLSPGANVLTF.

The sample holds a few counts of this clone. The gene calls are TRBV28 and TRBJ2-1, with 7 bases aligning to TRBD1. The CDR3 runs to 14 residues. J gave up 4 bases and V 5 bases, and 5 bases lay outside the gene matches. Germline V gene data show CDR1 as MDHEN and CDR2 as SYDVKM. The CDR3 loop reads CASSAGQAYNEQFF. The CDR3 nucleotides are TGTGCCAGCAGTGCCGGACAGGCTTACAATGAGCAGTTCTTC.

The J gene is TRBJ1-4, the V gene TRBV19; possible D gene TRBD1, 5 bases. This CDR3 has 14 amino acids. V was pared by 2 bases and J by 7 bases, with 11 bases between. Germline lookup yields CDR1 LNHDA and CDR2 SQIVND (reference sequence). Here the CDR3 DNA reads TGTGCCAGTAGTATATCCCCGAGGGGTGAAAAACTGTTTTTT. Translation: CASSISPRGEKLFF.

The chain is built from TRBV11-3 and TRBJ2-1; D gene ambiguous. The germline V gene has CDR1 SGHNT and CDR2 YENEEA. This CDR3 contains 16 residues. Trimming shortened V by 5 bases and J by 2 bases, and 16 bases separated the two germline ends. The CDR3: CASSRSSYRPYNEQFF. The CDR3 DNA sequence: TGTGCCAGCAGCAGAAGTAGCTATAGGCCCTACAATGAGCAGTTCTTC.

This sequence joins TRBV11-3 and TRBJ1-1, with 7 bases that match TRBD1. The J segment lost 3 bases and the V segment lost 4 bases, leaving 2 bases of the junction unmatched. This CDR3 spans 13 amino acids. CDR1 is SGHNT and CDR2 is YENEEA in the germline V gene. CDR3 sequence (DNA): TGTGCCAGCAGCTCCAGGGGGGACACTGAAGCTTTCTTT. Its protein product is CASSSRGDTEAFF.

The chain uses TRBV9 and TRBJ1-2, with D unresolved. Germline V gene lookup returns CDR1 SGDLS and CDR2 YYNGEE. The CDR3 contains 12 residues. The V and J ends lost 0 bases and 4 bases respectively, with 4 bases between them. The CDR3 DNA is TGTGCCAGCAGCGTAGGGACCTATGGCTACACCTTC. Its protein is CASSVGTYGYTF.